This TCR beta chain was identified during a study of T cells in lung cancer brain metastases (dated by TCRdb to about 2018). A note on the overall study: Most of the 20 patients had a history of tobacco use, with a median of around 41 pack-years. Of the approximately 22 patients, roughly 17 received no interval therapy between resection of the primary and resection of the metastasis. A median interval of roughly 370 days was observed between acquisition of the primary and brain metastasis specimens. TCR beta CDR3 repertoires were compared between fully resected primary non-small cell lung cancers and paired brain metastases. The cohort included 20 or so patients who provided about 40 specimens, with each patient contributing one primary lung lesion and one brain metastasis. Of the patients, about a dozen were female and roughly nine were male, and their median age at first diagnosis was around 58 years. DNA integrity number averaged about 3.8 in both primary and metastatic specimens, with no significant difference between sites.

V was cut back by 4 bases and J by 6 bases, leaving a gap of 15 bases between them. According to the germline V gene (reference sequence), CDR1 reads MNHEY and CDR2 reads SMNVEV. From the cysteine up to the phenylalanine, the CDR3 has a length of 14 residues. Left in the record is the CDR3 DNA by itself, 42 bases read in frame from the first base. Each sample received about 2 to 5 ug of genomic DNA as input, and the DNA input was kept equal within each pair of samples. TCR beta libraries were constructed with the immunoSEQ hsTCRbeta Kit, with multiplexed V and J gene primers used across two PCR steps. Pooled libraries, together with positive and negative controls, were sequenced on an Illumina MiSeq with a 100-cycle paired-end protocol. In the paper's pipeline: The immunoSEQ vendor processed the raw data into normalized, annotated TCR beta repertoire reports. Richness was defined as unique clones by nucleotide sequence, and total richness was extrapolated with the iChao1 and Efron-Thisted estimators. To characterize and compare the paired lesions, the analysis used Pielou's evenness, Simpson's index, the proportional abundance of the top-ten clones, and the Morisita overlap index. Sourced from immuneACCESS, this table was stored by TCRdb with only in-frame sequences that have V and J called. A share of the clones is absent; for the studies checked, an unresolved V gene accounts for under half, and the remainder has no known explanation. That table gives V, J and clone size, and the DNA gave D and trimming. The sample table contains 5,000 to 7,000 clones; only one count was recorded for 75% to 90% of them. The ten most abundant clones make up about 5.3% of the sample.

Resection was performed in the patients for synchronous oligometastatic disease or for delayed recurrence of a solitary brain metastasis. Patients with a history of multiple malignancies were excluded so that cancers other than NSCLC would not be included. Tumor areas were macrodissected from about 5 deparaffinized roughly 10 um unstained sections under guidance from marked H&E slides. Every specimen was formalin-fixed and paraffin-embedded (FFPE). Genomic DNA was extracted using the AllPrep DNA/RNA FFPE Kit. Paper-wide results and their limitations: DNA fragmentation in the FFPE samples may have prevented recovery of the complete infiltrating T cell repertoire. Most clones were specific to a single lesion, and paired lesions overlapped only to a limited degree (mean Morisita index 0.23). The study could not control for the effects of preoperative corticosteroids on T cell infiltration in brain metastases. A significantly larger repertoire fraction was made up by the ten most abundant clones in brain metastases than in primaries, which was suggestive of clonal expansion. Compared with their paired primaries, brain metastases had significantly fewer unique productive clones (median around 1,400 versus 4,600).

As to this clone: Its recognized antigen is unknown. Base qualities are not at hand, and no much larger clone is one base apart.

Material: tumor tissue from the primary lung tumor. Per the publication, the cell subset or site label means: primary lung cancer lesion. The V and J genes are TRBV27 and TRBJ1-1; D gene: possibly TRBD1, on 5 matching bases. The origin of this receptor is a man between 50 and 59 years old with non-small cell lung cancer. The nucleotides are TGTGCCAGCAGTTGGGACCCTAACCGAGCTGAAGCTTTCTTT. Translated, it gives CASSWDPNRAEAFF.